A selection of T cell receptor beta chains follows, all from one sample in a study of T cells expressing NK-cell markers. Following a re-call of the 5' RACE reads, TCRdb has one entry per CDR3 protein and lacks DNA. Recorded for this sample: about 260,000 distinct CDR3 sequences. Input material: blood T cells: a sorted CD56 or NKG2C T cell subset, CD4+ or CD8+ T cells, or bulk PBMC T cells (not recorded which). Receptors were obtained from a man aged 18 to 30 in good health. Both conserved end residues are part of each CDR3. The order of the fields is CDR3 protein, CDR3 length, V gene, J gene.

cdr3_aa: CASSRDQGNYGYTF; cdr3_length: 14; v_call: TRBV5-1; j_call: TRBJ1-2
cdr3_aa: CASVGDTEAFF; cdr3_length: 11; v_call: TRBV3-1; j_call: TRBJ1-1
cdr3_aa: CSVDLRDYEQYF; cdr3_length: 12; v_call: TRBV29-1; j_call: TRBJ2-7
cdr3_aa: CASSLAGARRNIQYF; cdr3_length: 15; v_call: TRBV19; j_call: TRBJ2-4
cdr3_aa: CASRLGQNSNQPQHF; cdr3_length: 15; v_call: TRBV27; j_call: TRBJ1-5
cdr3_aa: CASGVDPREFSYEQYF; cdr3_length: 16; v_call: TRBV6-5; j_call: TRBJ2-7
cdr3_aa: CASSLLRGATETQYF; cdr3_length: 15; v_call: TRBV7-7; j_call: TRBJ2-5
cdr3_aa: CASSLSLGTEAFF; cdr3_length: 13; v_call: TRBV11-2; j_call: TRBJ1-1
cdr3_aa: CASSVDFRGDTQYF; cdr3_length: 14; v_call: TRBV9; j_call: TRBJ2-3
cdr3_aa: CSATRLAGGPSVQYF; cdr3_length: 15; v_call: TRBV20-1; j_call: TRBJ2-3
cdr3_aa: CASRTGTSGDKNIQYF; cdr3_length: 16; v_call: TRBV12-3/TRBV12-4; j_call: TRBJ2-4
cdr3_aa: CSVAREAVYNEQFF; cdr3_length: 14; v_call: TRBV29-1; j_call: TRBJ2-1
cdr3_aa: CASSVQNTDTQYF; cdr3_length: 13; v_call: TRBV6-4; j_call: TRBJ2-3
cdr3_aa: CSSQGRLQETQYF; cdr3_length: 13; v_call: TRBV29-1; j_call: TRBJ2-5
cdr3_aa: CASSLGFYRLAGANVLTF; cdr3_length: 18; v_call: TRBV11-1; j_call: TRBJ2-6
cdr3_aa: CAWTQPGTGFAGELFF; cdr3_length: 16; v_call: TRBV30; j_call: TRBJ2-2
cdr3_aa: CATSRLGGGSYNEQFF; cdr3_length: 16; v_call: TRBV15; j_call: TRBJ2-1
cdr3_aa: CSARDGTSGRGGGELFF; cdr3_length: 17; v_call: TRBV20-1; j_call: TRBJ2-2
cdr3_aa: CASSPTYNEQFF; cdr3_length: 12; v_call: TRBV12-3/TRBV12-4; j_call: TRBJ2-1
cdr3_aa: CASSYFPRGQTANTGELFF; cdr3_length: 19; v_call: TRBV6-5; j_call: TRBJ2-2
cdr3_aa: CAISDGTGGATQYF; cdr3_length: 14; v_call: TRBV10-3; j_call: TRBJ2-5
cdr3_aa: CASSQGGQGGMYTDTQYF; cdr3_length: 18; v_call: TRBV4-2; j_call: TRBJ2-3
cdr3_aa: CASSLKTFNSPLHF; cdr3_length: 14; v_call: TRBV12-3/TRBV12-4; j_call: TRBJ1-6
cdr3_aa: CASSDRQGETQYF; cdr3_length: 13; v_call: TRBV6-2/TRBV6-3; j_call: TRBJ2-5
cdr3_aa: CASGQSGNTGELFF; cdr3_length: 14; v_call: TRBV6-1; j_call: TRBJ2-2
cdr3_aa: CASSLVTQGPTDTQYF; cdr3_length: 16; v_call: TRBV7-6; j_call: TRBJ2-3
cdr3_aa: CASRSRTSGRFGRETQYF; cdr3_length: 18; v_call: TRBV7-8; j_call: TRBJ2-5
cdr3_aa: CASSPTPAGPGEQFF; cdr3_length: 15; v_call: TRBV6-5; j_call: TRBJ2-1
cdr3_aa: CASSYSSGRSTDTQYF; cdr3_length: 16; v_call: TRBV6-2/TRBV6-3; j_call: TRBJ2-3
cdr3_aa: CASRFSDSSSTDTQYF; cdr3_length: 16; v_call: TRBV6-5; j_call: TRBJ2-3
cdr3_aa: CASSWGQRANTGELFF; cdr3_length: 16; v_call: TRBV12-3/TRBV12-4; j_call: TRBJ2-2
cdr3_aa: CSARTTNYGYTF; cdr3_length: 12; v_call: TRBV20-1; j_call: TRBJ1-2
cdr3_aa: CASSKTGTGLHEQFF; cdr3_length: 15; v_call: TRBV7-9; j_call: TRBJ2-1
cdr3_aa: CASILAGGPRTDTQYF; cdr3_length: 16; v_call: TRBV7-9; j_call: TRBJ2-3